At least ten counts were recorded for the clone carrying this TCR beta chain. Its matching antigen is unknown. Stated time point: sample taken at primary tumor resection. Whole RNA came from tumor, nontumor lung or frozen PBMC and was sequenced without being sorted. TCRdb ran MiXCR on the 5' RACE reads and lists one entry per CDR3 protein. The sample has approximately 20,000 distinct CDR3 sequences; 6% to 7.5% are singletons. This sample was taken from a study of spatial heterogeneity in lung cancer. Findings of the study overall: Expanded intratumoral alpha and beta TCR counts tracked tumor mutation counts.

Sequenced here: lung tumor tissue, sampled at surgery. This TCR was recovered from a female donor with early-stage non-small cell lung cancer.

This CDR3 is CASSARTGAGANVLTF. The DNA for the CDR3 is TGTGCCAGCAGTGCTCGGACAGGGGCTGGGGCCAACGTCCTGACTTTC. This sequence joins TRBV6-1 and TRBJ2-6; TRBD1 agrees at 9 bases. Germline-derived CDR1 and CDR2 are MNHNS and SASEGT. The CDR3 contains 16 residues. Unmatched junction bases numbered 3, after V lost 4 bases and J lost 2 bases.